The clone carrying this T cell receptor (beta chain) was found a few times. This sample stems from a study of naive and memory T cell subsets. Separate alpha and beta amplification began at the second PCR step. This CDR3 spans 16 amino acids. CDR1 and CDR2 (germline): WSHSY, SAAADI. The V gene lost 6 bases and the J gene lost 8 bases, with 23 bases spanning the gap. Two oligonucleotides, mixed equimolar, formed the beta constant-region primer covering TRBC1 and TRBC2. A 12-nucleotide UMI and the SP2 primer were added to the cDNA 3' end by oligonucleotide ligation. Nested alpha and beta constant-region primers with the SP2 primer drove four PCR rounds on ligated cDNA. MiXCR was run by TCRdb on the UMI-ligation and nested PCR reads, yielding one entry per CDR3 protein. The data contain 130,000 to 150,000 distinct CDR3 sequences, over 15% of them singletons.

The sequenced material came from naive CD4+ T cells from blood. This chain links TRBV10-2 with TRBJ2-1; possibly TRBD2 for D (5 bases). The clonotype was recovered from a human donor in good health. CDR3 loop: CASRALSRGTEDEQFF. The DNA of the CDR3 is TGCGCCAGCAGAGCCCTATCCCGGGGAACTGAGGATGAGCAGTTCTTC.